These 11 T cell receptor beta chains originate from one sample sequenced in a study of TIL therapy for anti-PD-1-resistant metastatic lung cancer (dated by TCRdb to about 2021). The time point label on this specimen signifies: pre-treatment sample, taken before nivolumab and TIL therapy. TCR beta CDR3 regions were amplified from genomic DNA with the immunoSEQ v3 hsTCRB kit using bias-controlled multiplex PCR. The table was pulled from immuneACCESS by TCRdb, which kept in-frame rearrangements only. Such tables lose some clones; where checked, under half of the loss comes from unresolved V genes, and the rest has no known cause. Here the sample has approximately 60,000 clones; about 70% occur a single time. More than 1.5% of the sample rests with the top ten. Sequenced material: blood, taken at baseline. These TCRs come from a person aged 25-85 years with non-small cell lung cancer.

J is TRBJ2-1 and V is TRBV7-8, with a tentative D call TRBD2 (6 bases). This CDR3 comprises 15 residues. The germline V gene encodes CDR1 SGHVS and CDR2 FQNEAQ. Deletions cut 5 bases from V and 0 bases from J, with 11 bases between. CDR3 nucleotides: TGTGCCAGCAGCCCAGCGGGTTTCTCCTACAATGAGCAGTTCTTC. Its protein is CASSPAGFSYNEQFF.

This clone was observed a handful of times. The chain uses TRBV9 and TRBJ2-7; D is unclear. V was clipped by 0 bases and J by 3 bases, with 10 bases between them. The CDR3 runs 14 residues. Germline V gene sequence: CDR1 SGDLS, CDR2 YYNGEE. The DNA of the CDR3 is TGTGCCAGCAGCGTAGGTCTTTACAACTACGAGCAGTACTTC. This codes for CASSVGLYNYEQYF.

In its sample, this clone was seen a few times. The CDR3 protein is CASSPGQGQYF. Here the CDR3 DNA reads TGTGCCAGCTCACCCGGACAGGGACAGTACTTC. V usage is TRBV18 and J usage is TRBJ2-7, with TRBD1 matching 8 bases. Trimming at V came to 3 bases and at J to 10 bases, leaving 2 bases not matched to a gene. This CDR3 comprises 11 residues. Germline values: CDR1 KGHSH, CDR2 LQKENI.

Remarks on this clone: At one end the junction does not follow the germline gene, possibly because of a read error. The chain combines TRBV7-7 with TRBJ2-1; 10 bases are shared with TRBD2. Germline V gives CDR1 SSHAT, CDR2 FNYEAQ (reference sequence). This CDR3 is built from 15 residues. The CDR3 region has the DNA TGTGCTAGCAGCTTGGGTAGCGGGGGGCCTTTTGAGCAGTTCTTC. Translating gives CASSLGSGGPFEQFF.

The V gene is TRBV7-9, the J gene TRBJ1-6; a weak D match, TRBD1 (6 bases). The CDR3 is 15 residues long. V was pared by 2 bases and J by 9 bases, with 14 bases between. Germline assignment: CDR1 SEHNR and CDR2 FQNEAQ (reference sequence). CDR3 residues: CASSLMGAPVSPLHF. CDR3 DNA sequence: TGTGCCAGCAGCTTAATGGGGGCCCCAGTTTCACCCCTCCACTTT.

The chain recombines TRBV2 with TRBJ2-7, with 10 bases aligning to TRBD2. The CDR3 covers 15 residues. After removal of 1 base from V and 4 bases from J, the junction contained 4 bases not matched to a gene. CDR1 and CDR2 from the germline V gene are SNHLY and FYNNEI. CDR3 sequence reads: CASSEESGGAYEQYF. As DNA, the CDR3 is TGTGCCAGCAGTGAAGAAAGCGGGGGGGCTTACGAGCAGTACTTC.

This chain joins TRBV9 and TRBJ2-5, with D perhaps matching TRBD1 or TRBD2 (5 bases each). Germline CDR1 reads SGDLS; CDR2 reads YYNGEE. The V end was cut by 0 bases, the J end by 1 base, with 13 bases between. The CDR3 covers 16 residues. CDR3 in amino acids: CASSVGVGEFQETQYF. The DNA for the CDR3 is TGTGCCAGCAGCGTAGGGGTGGGGGAGTTCCAAGAGACCCAGTACTTC.

The chain combines TRBV5-1 with TRBJ1-3; D remains unclear. Germline V gene sequence: CDR1 SGHRS, CDR2 YFSETQ. Trimming shortened V by 0 bases and J by 0 bases, and 10 bases separated the two germline ends. The CDR3 extends over 16 amino acids. The CDR3 spells CASSLGGRNSGNTIYF. The CDR3 bases are TGCGCCAGCAGCTTGGGGGGAAGAAACTCTGGAAACACCATATATTTT.

V and J are TRBV5-4 and TRBJ1-1; D gene unclear. Germline V gives CDR1 SGHNT, CDR2 YYREEE (reference sequence). V gave up 4 bases and J gave up 10 bases, with 14 bases separating them. CDR3 length equals 12 residues. CDR3 DNA sequence: TGTGCCAGCAGCCCCGGGTCCGATCGAGCTTTCTTT. It encodes CASSPGSDRAFF.

The rearrangement uses TRBV30 and TRBJ2-3; D might be TRBD2 (5 bases). The CDR3 loop spans 14 amino acids. Germline values: CDR1 GTSNPN, CDR2 SVGIG (reference sequence). The V gene lost 1 base and the J gene lost 1 base, with 9 bases spanning the gap. This chain's CDR3 is CAWSGSGRTDTQYF. The CDR3 DNA follows: TGTGCCTGGAGTGGCAGCGGCCGCACAGATACGCAGTATTTT.

In the case of this clone: An end of the junction does not agree with germline; a read error may underlie this. This rearrangement joins TRBV28 to TRBJ1-2, with 11 bases fitting TRBD1. The CDR3 is 16 amino acids. Per germline, CDR1 MDHEN and CDR2 SYDVKM. The CDR3 sequence: CATSLGTGGASYGYTF. CDR3 sequence (DNA): TGTGCCACCAGTTTAGGGACAGGGGGAGCTAGCTATGGCTACACCTTC.